This T cell receptor beta chain stems from a study of yellow fever vaccine responses in identical twins. TCRdb used MiXCR to reprocess the RT-PCR reads, holding one entry per CDR3 protein. The table includes about 2,100 distinct CDR3 sequences, around 82% detected once. Unmatched junction bases numbered 4, after V lost 3 bases and J lost 4 bases. Germline V CDR1 and CDR2: SGHVS, FNYEAQ. The CDR3 totals 14 residues. Concerning this clonotype itself: Its matching antigen is unknown.

Notes on the study in general: Reportedly, twins' vaccine T cell responses looked partly convergent and partly personalized.

The source of this sequence is a woman younger than 35 who received the yellow fever vaccine. This chain links TRBV7-6 with TRBJ1-2; 8 positions agree with TRBD1. The starting material was T cells from blood (PBMCs), unsorted or a sorted subset (not recorded which), obtained before or after yellow fever vaccination (not recorded which). This CDR3 is CASSFGTGGYGYTF. The CDR3 DNA is TGTGCCAGCAGCTTTGGAACAGGGGGCTATGGCTACACCTTC.